These 17 T cell receptor beta chains share one sample of origin, sequenced in a study of T cell responses to AZD1222 COVID-19 vaccine. Assay: immunoSEQ multiplex PCR; the TCRdb copy retains only in-frame clones and omits some. The sample yields 100,000 or so clones, approximately 90% seen once. The sequences come from peripheral blood, collected on day 0 of AZD1222 vaccination. The receptors come from an adult in good health.

The chain couples TRBV2 to TRBJ1-1, with 9 bases that match TRBD1. J lost 4 bases, V lost 6 bases, and 3 bases had no gene match. This CDR3 contains 13 residues. Germline V gene sequence: CDR1 SNHLY, CDR2 FYNNEI. This CDR3 reads CASSADRGTEAFF. The CDR3 DNA reads TGTGCCAGCAGCGCGGACAGGGGCACTGAAGCTTTCTTT.

This chain connects TRBV5-5 to TRBJ1-5, with TRBD1 identical over 11 bases. Germline V gives CDR1 SGHKS, CDR2 YYEKEE (reference sequence). J was trimmed by 8 bases and V by 6 bases; bases with no gene match: 7. CDR3 length: 14 amino acids. The chain's CDR3 is CASTSGQGDEPQHF. The CDR3 nucleotides are TGTGCCAGCACCTCGGGACAGGGGGACGAGCCCCAGCATTTT. The full variable domain, rest sourced from reference TRBV5-5 and TRBJ1-5, is DAGVTQSPTHLIKTRGQQVTLRCSPISGHKSVSWYQQVLGQGPQFIFQYYEKEERGRGNFPDRFSARQFPNYSSELNVNALLLGDSALYLCASTSGQGDEPQHFGDGTRLSIL.

The V call is TRBV12-3 or TRBV12-4, the J call TRBJ2-1; D not certain. This CDR3 spans 11 amino acids. Between the trimmed V and J ends, which lost 2 bases and 9 bases, there was a span of 5 bases. CDR3 region: CASSLLGEQFF. The CDR3 DNA reads as TGTGCCAGCAGTTTACTCGGTGAGCAGTTCTTC.

The CDR3 sequence: CSVITGGLAEYGYTF. CDR3 sequence (DNA): TGCAGCGTTATCACAGGGGGCCTCGCTGAATATGGCTACACCTTC. The chain employs TRBV29-1 and TRBJ1-2; 9 bases map to TRBD1. The CDR3 consists of 15 residues. V lost 5 bases to trimming and J lost 5 bases; unmatched junction nucleotides: 12. Germline V CDR1 and CDR2: SQVTM, ANQGSEA.

This sequence joins TRBV14 and TRBJ2-2, with a possible D match to TRBD2 (5 bases). The ends were cut back, 1 base at V and 4 bases at J, with 7 bases in the middle. Germline CDR1 SGHDN, CDR2 FVKESK. The CDR3 runs to 14 residues. CDR3 protein: CASSQVRATGELFF. In nucleotides, the CDR3 is TGTGCCAGCAGCCAAGTGAGGGCCACCGGGGAGCTGTTTTTT.

The table lists this clone with a count of one. The chain has TRBV6-5 and TRBJ2-3, with D unclear. This CDR3 contains 13 residues. The V gene's germline CDR1 is MNHEY and CDR2 SVGAGI. The ends were cut back, 4 bases at V and 1 base at J, with 6 bases in the middle. The CDR3 coding sequence is TGTGCCAGCAGTTCGCGCGGCACAGATACGCAGTATTTT. The encoded protein is CASSSRGTDTQYF.

The chain recombines TRBV19 with TRBJ1-4; TRBD1 matches 7 bases. CDR1 LNHDA and CDR2 SQIVND come from the germline V gene (reference sequence). This CDR3 spans 14 amino acids. J gave up 0 bases and V 10 bases, and 5 bases lay outside the gene matches. CDR3 nucleotide sequence: TGTGCCACCAGGGGGGTTGCAACTAATGAAAAACTGTTTTTT. It specifies CATRGVATNEKLFF.

The genes are TRBV9 and TRBJ2-7; TRBD1 is a possible D gene (6 bases). CDR1 is SGDLS and CDR2 is YYNGEE in the germline V gene. The CDR3 runs 14 residues. With 1 base removed from V and 2 bases from J, the gap between germline ends came to 10 bases. CDR3 sequence reads: CASSVMGAPYEQYF. The DNA of the CDR3 is TGTGCCAGCAGCGTAATGGGGGCTCCCTACGAGCAGTACTTC.

The rearrangement uses TRBV28 and TRBJ2-3, with D perhaps matching TRBD1 or TRBD2 (6 bases each). Germline values: CDR1 MDHEN, CDR2 SYDVKM. CDR3 size: 15 residues. Trimming took off 6 bases at V and 0 bases at J, with 13 bases between the two ends. The CDR3 region has the DNA TGTGCCAGCAGCCCAACGGGGGCTAGCACAGATACGCAGTATTTT. This sequence encodes CASSPTGASTDTQYF.

The CDR3 sequence: CASRYRRGLEQFF. The DNA for the CDR3 is TGTGCCAGCAGGTACCGTCGGGGGCTGGAGCAGTTCTTC. The chain uses TRBV6-5 and TRBJ2-1, with D perhaps given as TRBD1 or TRBD2 (6 bases each). CDR1 MNHEY and CDR2 SVGAGI come from the germline V gene. The CDR3 consists of 13 residues. With 6 bases removed from V and 10 bases from J, the gap between germline ends came to 16 bases.

This clone was detected once. The V call is TRBV6-5, the J call TRBJ1-5, with 10 bases lining up with TRBD1. The J segment lost 5 bases and the V segment lost 6 bases, leaving 7 bases of the junction unmatched. CDR1 MNHEY and CDR2 SVGAGI come from the germline V gene. CDR3 length: 15 amino acids. CDR3 nucleotide sequence: TGTGCCAGCAGGCGAGCCGGGACAGGGGATCAGCCCCAGCATTTT. It encodes CASRRAGTGDQPQHF.

The table lists this clone with a few counts. The chain recombines TRBV7-2 with TRBJ1-2, with a weak D call TRBD1 (5 bases). The CDR3 has 16 amino acids. The V gene lost 4 bases and the J gene lost 4 bases, with 19 bases spanning the gap. The germline V gene encodes CDR1 SGHTA and CDR2 FQGNSA. The CDR3 here is CASSSGGHPIIYGYTF. The CDR3 DNA follows: TGTGCCAGCAGCTCCGGCGGACATCCCATTATCTATGGCTACACCTTC. The full variable domain, in which reference TRBV7-2 and TRBJ1-2 provide the parts outside the CDR3, is GAGVSQSPSNKVTEKGKDVELRCDPISGHTALYWYRQSLGQGLEFLIYFQGNSAPDKSGLPSDRFSAERTGGSVSTLTIQRTQQEDSAVYLCASSSGGHPIIYGYTFGSGTRLTVV.

The chain carries TRBV4-1 and TRBJ2-3; 12 bases are a match to TRBD1. The germline V gene has CDR1 MGHRA and CDR2 YSYEKL. The junction had 20 bases not matched to a gene; V was cut back by 3 bases and J by 7 bases. The CDR3 totals 20 residues. The CDR3 nucleotides read TGCGCCAGCAGCCAGCCGGGACAGGGGGCCTTTAGTGAAATGGGGAATACGCAGTATTTT. Protein product: CASSQPGQGAFSEMGNTQYF.

The genes are TRBV3-1 (or the pseudogene TRBV3-2) and TRBJ1-1, with D unresolved. This CDR3 has 13 residues. Germline assignment: CDR1 LGHDT and CDR2 YNNKEL (reference sequence). Between the trimmed V and J ends, which lost 0 bases and 4 bases, there was a span of 6 bases. In nucleotides, the CDR3 is TGTGCCAGCAGCCAAGAAGGCACCACTGAAGCTTTCTTT. It translates to CASSQEGTTEAFF.

The chain carries TRBV6-1 and TRBJ1-6; D ambiguous. Germline-derived CDR1 and CDR2 are MNHNS and SASEGT. Trimming stripped 3 bases from V and 7 bases from J, with 10 bases between. The length of the CDR3 is 14 residues. This chain's CDR3 is CASSEGSGNSPLHF. In DNA, the CDR3 is TGTGCCAGCAGTGAGGGTTCGGGGAATTCACCCCTCCACTTT.

This chain links TRBV19 with TRBJ1-1, with 11 bases that match TRBD1. The CDR3 spans 14 residues. Germline V gene data show CDR1 as LNHDA and CDR2 as SQIVND (reference sequence). The J segment lost 5 bases and the V segment lost 3 bases, leaving 2 bases of the junction unmatched. CDR3 sequence: CASSMDRGRTEAFF. CDR3 nucleotide sequence: TGTGCCAGTAGTATGGACAGGGGGCGAACTGAAGCTTTCTTT.

This chain uses TRBV29-1 with TRBJ2-5; D assignment may be TRBD1 or TRBD2 (6 bases each). The V end was cut by 8 bases, the J end by 5 bases, with 18 bases between. Germline assignment: CDR1 SQVTM and CDR2 ANQGSEA. This CDR3 comprises 13 residues. The CDR3 here is CSWNQEGGETQYF. The CDR3 nucleotides read TGCAGCTGGAACCAAGAGGGGGGTGAGACCCAGTACTTC.